This T cell receptor beta chain comes out of a study of graft-versus-host responses after intestinal transplantation. About the study: Isolated intestinal, liver-intestinal, or multivisceral transplants were what recipients had.

The assay was immunoSEQ multiplex PCR, and TCRdb's table has in-frame clones only and misses some. The sample carries roughly 60,000 clones, around 90% recorded once. Study-wide points: Early post-transplant declines in HvG were associated with peak levels of circulating GvH clones. Detection of GvH clones occurred in recipient marrow, and some had their first appearance in ileum or blood.

This CDR3 is 18 amino acids long. The germline gives CDR1 SGHRS, CDR2 YFSETQ. The V gene end was trimmed by 3 bases and the J gene end by 3 bases; junction bases not matched to a gene: 15. About this clone itself: The antigen is undetermined.

The J gene is TRBJ1-1, the V gene TRBV5-1; 9 bases match TRBD1. The clonotype comes from a human patient who received an intestinal transplant, so some T cells may come from the graft donor. Sequencing was performed on PBMCs, taken 26 days after transplant. The CDR3 region is CASSSLVGTGFRDTEAFF. The CDR3 DNA follows: TGCGCCAGCAGCTCCTTGGTGGGGACAGGGTTTCGGGACACTGAAGCTTTCTTT.